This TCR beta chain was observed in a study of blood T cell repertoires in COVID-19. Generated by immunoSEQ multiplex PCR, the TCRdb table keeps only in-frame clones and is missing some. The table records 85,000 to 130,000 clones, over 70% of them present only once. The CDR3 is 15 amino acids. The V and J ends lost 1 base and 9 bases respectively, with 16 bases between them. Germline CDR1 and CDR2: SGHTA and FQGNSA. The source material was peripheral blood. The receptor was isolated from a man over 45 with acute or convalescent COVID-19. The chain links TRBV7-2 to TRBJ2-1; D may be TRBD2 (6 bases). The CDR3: CASSLVGVGGIEQFF. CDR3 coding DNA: TGTGCCAGCAGCTTAGTGGGGGTCGGGGGTATTGAGCAGTTCTTC.